Given below is one T cell receptor beta chain in context. The data are from a study of cytomegalovirus exposure and HLA in healthy donors. PCR was performed using 60 Vbeta and 13 Jbeta primers. Assay used: immunoSEQ multiplex PCR; TCRdb lists only in-frame clones, some missing. In the table there are fewer than 120,000 clones, approximately 84% of which are singletons. Although they were nominally healthy when sampled, donors likely had unrecorded immune exposures. Per germline, CDR1 SGDLS and CDR2 YYNGEE. This CDR3 spans 17 amino acids. The ends lost 4 bases at V and 2 bases at J; junction bases unmatched: 3.

The chain is built from TRBV9 and TRBJ2-2, with 15 bases aligning to TRBD2. The sequencing input was PBMCs. This sequence originates from a man in his forties in good health and CMV-seronegative. In DNA, the CDR3 is TGTGCCAGCAGCCCGGGACTAGCGGGGGGAAACACCGGGGAGCTGTTTTTT. It yields the protein CASSPGLAGGNTGELFF.